This T cell receptor beta chain was retrieved from a study of T-cell reconstitution after alpha-beta-depleted transplantation in children. Study results and limitations: Two months or so post-transplant, alpha-beta T cells reportedly derived from several hundred expanded graft clones.

This clonotype has ten or more counts. The antigen is unknown. V lost 2 bases, J lost 4 bases, and 7 bases stayed unmatched. Germline values: CDR1 ENHRY, CDR2 SYGVKD. This CDR3 is 16 amino acids long. Researchers prepared the TCRbeta library using unique molecular identifiers, the study reports. TCRdb redid the calling of the PCR reads with MiXCR, one entry per CDR3 protein. The sample records about 200,000 distinct CDR3 sequences, roughly 6.5% being singletons. This rearrangement joins TRBV10-3 to TRBJ2-1; 8 bases map to TRBD2. The sample in question was PBMCs, obtained before TCRalphabeta/CD19-depleted stem cell transplant. The source is a girl under three years old with combined immunodeficiency, due to receive a stem cell transplant. The CDR3 nucleotides read TGTGCCATCAGTGAGGATCGCGGGAGGCATTACAATGAGCAGTTCTTC. Protein: CAISEDRGRHYNEQFF.